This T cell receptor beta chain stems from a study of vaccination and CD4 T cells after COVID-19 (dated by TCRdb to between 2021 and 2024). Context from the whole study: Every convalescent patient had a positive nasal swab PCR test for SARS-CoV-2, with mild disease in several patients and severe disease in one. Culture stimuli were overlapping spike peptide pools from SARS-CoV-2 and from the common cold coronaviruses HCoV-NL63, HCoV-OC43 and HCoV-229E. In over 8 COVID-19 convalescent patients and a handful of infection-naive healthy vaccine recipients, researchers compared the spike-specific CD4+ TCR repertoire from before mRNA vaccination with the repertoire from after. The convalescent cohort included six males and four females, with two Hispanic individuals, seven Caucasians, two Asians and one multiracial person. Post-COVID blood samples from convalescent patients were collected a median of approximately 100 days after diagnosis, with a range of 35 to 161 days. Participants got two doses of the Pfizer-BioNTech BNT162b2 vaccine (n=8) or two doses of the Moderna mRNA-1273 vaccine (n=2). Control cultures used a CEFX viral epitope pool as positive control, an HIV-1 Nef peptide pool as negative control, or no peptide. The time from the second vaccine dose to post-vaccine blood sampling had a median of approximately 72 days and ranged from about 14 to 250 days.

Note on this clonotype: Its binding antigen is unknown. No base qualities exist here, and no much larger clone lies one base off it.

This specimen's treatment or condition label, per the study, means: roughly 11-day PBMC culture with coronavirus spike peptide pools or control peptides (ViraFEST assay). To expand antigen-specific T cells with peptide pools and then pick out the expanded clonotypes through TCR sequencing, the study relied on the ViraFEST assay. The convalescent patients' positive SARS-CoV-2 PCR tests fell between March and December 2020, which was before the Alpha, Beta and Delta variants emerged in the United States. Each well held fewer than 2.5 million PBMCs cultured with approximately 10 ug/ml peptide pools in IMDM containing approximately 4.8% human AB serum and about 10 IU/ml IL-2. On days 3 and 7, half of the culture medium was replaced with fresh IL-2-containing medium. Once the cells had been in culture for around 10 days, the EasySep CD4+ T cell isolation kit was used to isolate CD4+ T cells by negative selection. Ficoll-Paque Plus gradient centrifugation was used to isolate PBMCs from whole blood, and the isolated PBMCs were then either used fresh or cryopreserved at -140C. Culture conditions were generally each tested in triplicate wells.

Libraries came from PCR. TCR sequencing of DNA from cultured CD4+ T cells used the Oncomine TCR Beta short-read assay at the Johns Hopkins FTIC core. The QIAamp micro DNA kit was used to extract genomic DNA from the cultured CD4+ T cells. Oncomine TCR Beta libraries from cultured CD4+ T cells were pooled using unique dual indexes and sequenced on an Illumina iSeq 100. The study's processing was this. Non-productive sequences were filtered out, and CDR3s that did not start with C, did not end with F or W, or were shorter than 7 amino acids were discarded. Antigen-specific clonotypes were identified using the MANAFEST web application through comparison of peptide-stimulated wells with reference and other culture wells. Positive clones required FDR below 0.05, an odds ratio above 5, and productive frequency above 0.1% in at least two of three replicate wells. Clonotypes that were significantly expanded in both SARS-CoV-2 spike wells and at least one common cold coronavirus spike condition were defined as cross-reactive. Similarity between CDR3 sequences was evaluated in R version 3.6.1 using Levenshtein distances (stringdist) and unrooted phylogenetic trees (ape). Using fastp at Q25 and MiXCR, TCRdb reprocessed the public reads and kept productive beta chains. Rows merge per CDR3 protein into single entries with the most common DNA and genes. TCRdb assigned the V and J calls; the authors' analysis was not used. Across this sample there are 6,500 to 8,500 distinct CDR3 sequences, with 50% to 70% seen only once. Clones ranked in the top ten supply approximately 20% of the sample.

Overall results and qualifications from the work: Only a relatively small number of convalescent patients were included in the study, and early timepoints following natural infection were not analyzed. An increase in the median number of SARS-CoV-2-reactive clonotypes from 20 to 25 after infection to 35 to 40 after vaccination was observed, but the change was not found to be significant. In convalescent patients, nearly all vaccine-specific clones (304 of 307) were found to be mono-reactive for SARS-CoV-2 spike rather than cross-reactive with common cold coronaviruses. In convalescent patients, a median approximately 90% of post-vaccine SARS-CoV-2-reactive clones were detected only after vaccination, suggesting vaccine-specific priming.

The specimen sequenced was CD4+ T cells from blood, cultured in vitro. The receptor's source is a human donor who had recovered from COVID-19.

The CDR3 corresponds to CASSLGLSGANVLTF. The DNA sequence is given as TGTGCCAGCAGCTTGGGGCTCTCTGGGGCCAACGTCCTGACTTTC. The chain is assembled from TRBV5-6 and TRBJ2-6, with the D segment identity uncertain. Including the terminal cysteine and phenylalanine, the CDR3 comprises 15 residues. The entry retains the CDR3 DNA only, 45 bases that are in frame from base 1. V loses 0 bases of germline sequence and J loses 0 bases, and the interval between the two ends is 4 bases. The germline V gene gives CDR1 as SGHDT and CDR2 as YYEEEE. The reference TRBV5-6 and TRBJ2-6 proteins fill in what lies around the CDR3, so the full variable domain reads DAGVTQSPTHLIKTRGQQVTLRCSPKSGHDTVSWYQQALGQGPQFIFQYYEEEERQRGNFPDRFSGHQFPNYSSELNVNALLLGDSALYLCASSLGLSGANVLTFGAGSRLTVL.